What follows is one TCR beta chain and its context. Its specificity is unknown. The source of the sample is a study of T cell repertoires in cytomegalovirus infection. Study information: CMV infection plus the matching HLA type was flagged by public TCR beta signatures.

TCRdb passed the reads through MiXCR, listing each CDR3 protein once. This table has 310,000 or so distinct CDR3 sequences, about a quarter appearing once. Study-wide findings and caveats: In two of eight donors, the top clonotype was HLA-C-restricted CMV-specific. Frequencies of public TCR beta families were cumulated, and this identified carriers of CMV plus the relevant HLA.

This CDR3 is built from 16 residues. CDR1 is MNHEY, CDR2 SVGEGT, per germline. The V segment lost 10 bases and the J segment 1 base; nucleotides outside the gene matches: 14. The sequence derives from a human donor in good health (CMV status not recorded). Some clones in this sample may be carry-over from other donors' samples. Sequencing used PBMCs. The chain carries TRBV6-2 or TRBV6-3 and TRBJ2-3; TRBD2 matches 7 bases. DNA of the CDR3: TGTGCCACCACCGGGAGGCGGGCAACGGGCACAGATACGCAGTATTTT. It yields the protein CATTGRRATGTDTQYF.